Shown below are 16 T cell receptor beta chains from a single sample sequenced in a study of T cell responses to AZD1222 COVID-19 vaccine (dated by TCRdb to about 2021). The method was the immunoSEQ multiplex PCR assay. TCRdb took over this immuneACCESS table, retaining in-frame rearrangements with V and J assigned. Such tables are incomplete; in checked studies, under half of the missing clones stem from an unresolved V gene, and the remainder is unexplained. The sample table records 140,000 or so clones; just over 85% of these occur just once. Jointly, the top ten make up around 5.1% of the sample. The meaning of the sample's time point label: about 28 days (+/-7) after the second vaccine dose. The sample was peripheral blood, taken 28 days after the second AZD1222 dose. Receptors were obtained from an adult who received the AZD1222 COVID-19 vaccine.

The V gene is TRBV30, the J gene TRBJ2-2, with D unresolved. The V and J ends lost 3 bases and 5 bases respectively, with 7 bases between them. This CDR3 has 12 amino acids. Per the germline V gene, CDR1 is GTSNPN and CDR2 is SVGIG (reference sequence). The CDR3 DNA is TGTGCCTGGAGCGGCGATACCGGGGAGCTGTTTTTT. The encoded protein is CAWSGDTGELFF. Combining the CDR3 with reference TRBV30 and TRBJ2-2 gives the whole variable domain SQTIHQWPATLVQPVGSPLSLECTVEGTSNPNLYWYRQAAGRGLQLLFYSVGIGQISSEVPQNLSASRPQDRQFILSSKKLLLSDSGFYLCAWSGDTGELFFGEGSRLTVL.

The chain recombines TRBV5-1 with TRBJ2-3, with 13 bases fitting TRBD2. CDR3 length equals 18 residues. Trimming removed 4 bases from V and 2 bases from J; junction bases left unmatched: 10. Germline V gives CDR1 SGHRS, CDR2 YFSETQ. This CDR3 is CASSQGLAGALFTDTQYF. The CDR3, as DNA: TGCGCCAGCAGCCAAGGACTAGCGGGGGCCCTATTCACAGATACGCAGTATTTT.

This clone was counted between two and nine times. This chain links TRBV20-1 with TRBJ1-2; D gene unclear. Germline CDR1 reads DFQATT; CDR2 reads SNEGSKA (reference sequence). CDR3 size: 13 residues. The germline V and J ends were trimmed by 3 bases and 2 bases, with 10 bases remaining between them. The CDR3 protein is CSASMGGNYGYTF. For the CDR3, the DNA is TGCAGTGCTAGTATGGGAGGCAACTATGGCTACACCTTC.

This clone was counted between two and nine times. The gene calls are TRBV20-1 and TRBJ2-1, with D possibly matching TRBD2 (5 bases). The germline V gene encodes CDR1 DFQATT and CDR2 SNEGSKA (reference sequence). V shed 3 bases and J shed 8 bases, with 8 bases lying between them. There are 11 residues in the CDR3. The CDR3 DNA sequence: TGCAGTGCTAGCGGGGTAGATGAGCAGTTCTTC. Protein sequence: CSASGVDEQFF.

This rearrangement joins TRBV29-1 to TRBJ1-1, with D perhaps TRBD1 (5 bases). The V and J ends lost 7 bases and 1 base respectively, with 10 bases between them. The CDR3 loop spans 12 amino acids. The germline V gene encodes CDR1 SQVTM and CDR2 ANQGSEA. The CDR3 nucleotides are TGCAGCGCCCGGGACGGGAACACTGAAGCTTTCTTT. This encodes CSARDGNTEAFF.

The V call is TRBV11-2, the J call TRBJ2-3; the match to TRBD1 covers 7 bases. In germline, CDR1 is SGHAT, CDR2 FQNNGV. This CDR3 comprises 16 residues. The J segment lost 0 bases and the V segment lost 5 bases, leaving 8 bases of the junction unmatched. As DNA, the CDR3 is TGTGCCAGCAGCACCACCGGGACAGCCAGCACAGATACGCAGTATTTT. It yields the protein CASSTTGTASTDTQYF.

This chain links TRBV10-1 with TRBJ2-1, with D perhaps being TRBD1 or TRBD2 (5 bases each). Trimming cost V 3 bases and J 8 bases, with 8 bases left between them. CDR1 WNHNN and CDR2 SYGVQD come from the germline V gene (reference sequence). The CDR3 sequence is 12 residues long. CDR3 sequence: CASSDPGHEQFF. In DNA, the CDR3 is TGCGCCAGCAGTGATCCGGGACATGAGCAGTTCTTC.

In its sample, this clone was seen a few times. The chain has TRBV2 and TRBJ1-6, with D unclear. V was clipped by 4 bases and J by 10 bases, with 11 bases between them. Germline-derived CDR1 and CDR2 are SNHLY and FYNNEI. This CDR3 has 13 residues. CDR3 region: CASSGLGESPLHF. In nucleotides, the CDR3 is TGTGCCAGCAGTGGACTCGGGGAATCACCCCTCCACTTT.

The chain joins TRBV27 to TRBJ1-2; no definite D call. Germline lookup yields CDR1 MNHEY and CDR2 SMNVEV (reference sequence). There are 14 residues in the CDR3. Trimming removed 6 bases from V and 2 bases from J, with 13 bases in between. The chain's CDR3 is CASSPGVGNYGYTF. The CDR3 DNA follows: TGTGCCAGCAGCCCCGGGGTGGGAAACTATGGCTACACCTTC.

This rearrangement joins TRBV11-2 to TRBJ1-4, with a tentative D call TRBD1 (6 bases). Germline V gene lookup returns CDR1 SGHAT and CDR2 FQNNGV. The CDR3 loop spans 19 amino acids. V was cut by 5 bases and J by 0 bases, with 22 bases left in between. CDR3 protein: CASSGIGTLAPATNEKLFF. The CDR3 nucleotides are TGTGCCAGCAGCGGCATAGGGACACTAGCCCCTGCAACTAATGAAAAACTGTTTTTT.

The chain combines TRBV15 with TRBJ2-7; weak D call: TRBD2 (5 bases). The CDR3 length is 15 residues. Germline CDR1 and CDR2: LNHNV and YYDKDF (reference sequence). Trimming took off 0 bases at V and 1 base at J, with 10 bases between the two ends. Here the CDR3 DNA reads TGTGCCACCAGCAGAGATCCCGGGGTATCCTACGAGCAGTACTTC. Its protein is CATSRDPGVSYEQYF.

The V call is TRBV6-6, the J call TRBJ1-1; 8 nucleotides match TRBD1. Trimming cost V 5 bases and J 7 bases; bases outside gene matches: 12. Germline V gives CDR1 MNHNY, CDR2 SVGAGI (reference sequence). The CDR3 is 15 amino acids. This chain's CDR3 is CASSQQTGALYEAFF. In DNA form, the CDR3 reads TGTGCCAGCAGTCAACAGACAGGGGCGCTATATGAAGCTTTCTTT.

For the CDR3, the DNA is TGTGCCAGCAGCTTTGTGACTAGCGGGGAAGATACGCAGTATTTT. This sequence encodes CASSFVTSGEDTQYF. The chain couples TRBV7-6 to TRBJ2-3, with 11 bases identical to TRBD2. V dropped 3 bases and J dropped 5; count of bases not matched to a gene: 4. Germline V gene sequence: CDR1 SGHVS, CDR2 FNYEAQ. This CDR3 has 15 residues.

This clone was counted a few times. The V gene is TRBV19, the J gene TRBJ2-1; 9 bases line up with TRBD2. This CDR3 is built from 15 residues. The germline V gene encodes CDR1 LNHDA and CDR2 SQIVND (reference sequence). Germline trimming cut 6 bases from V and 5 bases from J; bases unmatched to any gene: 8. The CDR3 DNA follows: TGTGCCAGTAGAGTTTGGGCGGGAGGGGACAATGAGCAGTTCTTC. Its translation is CASRVWAGGDNEQFF.

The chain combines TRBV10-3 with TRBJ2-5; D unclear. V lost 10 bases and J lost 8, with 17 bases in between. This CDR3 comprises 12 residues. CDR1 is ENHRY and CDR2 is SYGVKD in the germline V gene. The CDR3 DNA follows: TGTGCCACCAAGGCCGACCTGGGAACCCAGTACTTC. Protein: CATKADLGTQYF.

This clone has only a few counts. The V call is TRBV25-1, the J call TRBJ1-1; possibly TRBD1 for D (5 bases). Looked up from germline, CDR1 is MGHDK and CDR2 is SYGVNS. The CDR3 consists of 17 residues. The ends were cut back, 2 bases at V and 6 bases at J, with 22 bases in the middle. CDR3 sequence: CASSEDRLSGGYPEAFF. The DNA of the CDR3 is TGTGCCAGCAGTGAAGACCGACTATCGGGGGGGTACCCTGAAGCTTTCTTT.